The present T cell receptor beta chain was sequenced within a study of technical replicates of blood from several donors. Profiled with immunoSEQ multiplex PCR; TCRdb holds only in-frame clones, not every one. The table shows 75,000 to 100,000 clones, with approximately 94% occurring only once. Germline V gives CDR1 SEHNR, CDR2 FQNEAQ (reference sequence). This CDR3 is built from 15 residues. With 2 bases clipped from V and 3 bases from J, the junction kept 4 bases outside the gene matches. The source material was T cells isolated from PBMCs. The clonotype was recovered from a human donor in good health. The V call is TRBV7-9, the J call TRBJ1-2, with 9 bases identical to TRBD1. CDR3 sequence: CASSLYRGLDYGYTF. DNA of the CDR3: TGTGCCAGCAGCTTATACAGGGGGCTCGACTATGGCTACACCTTC. Using reference TRBV7-9 and TRBJ1-2 for the parts outside the CDR3, the full variable domain is DTGVSQNPRHKITKRGQNVTFRCDPISEHNRLYWYRQTLGQGPEFLTYFQNEAQLEKSRLLSDRFSAERPKGSFSTLEIQRTEQGDSAMYLCASSLYRGLDYGYTFGSGTRLTVV.